The T cell receptor (beta chain) under discussion was sequenced for a study of shared clonotypes between healthy human individuals. General observations from the study: A small donor pool kept down the genetic and exposure-history diversity that was represented. Larger estimated richness was generally seen in naive subsets than in memory subsets.

As for this clone: Its antigen is not known.

The assay was run at deep level. Some clones are missing from TCRdb's copy, which holds only in-frame ones; the method was immunoSEQ multiplex PCR. The sample yields millions of clones, roughly 96% seen once. CDR3 size: 14 residues. The germline gives CDR1 SGHRS, CDR2 YFSETQ. Trimming shortened V by 2 bases and J by 5 bases, and 10 bases separated the two germline ends. What was sequenced was naive CD4+ T cells sorted from blood. The sample's subset: CD45RA+ positively selected. The chain has TRBV5-1 and TRBJ2-2, with D possibly matching TRBD2 (5 bases). The sequence came from a man aged 18 to 30 in good health. This CDR3 reads CASSFEGKTGELFF. The CDR3 DNA sequence: TGCGCCAGCAGCTTTGAGGGAAAGACCGGGGAGCTGTTTTTT.